The source of this T cell receptor (beta chain) is a study of cytomegalovirus exposure and HLA in healthy donors. Study in general: Later, an analysis reported that the 110 or so validation repertoires had used the same platform as the roughly 700 first-cohort repertoires.

Only in-frame clones appear in the TCRdb table, and some are missing; sequencing was by immunoSEQ multiplex PCR. The sample consists of about 360,000 clones, about nine tenths of them appearing once. V lost 2 bases and J lost 6, with 17 bases in between. Looked up from germline, CDR1 is MNHNS and CDR2 is SASEGT. The CDR3 sequence is 16 residues long. This TCR came from a woman in her late teens or twenties in good health and CMV-seronegative. The sample taken for sequencing was PBMCs. The chain uses TRBV6-1 and TRBJ1-5, with D possibly being TRBD1 (5 bases). CDR3 sequence: CASSELLRQSGQPQHF. CDR3 DNA sequence: TGTGCCAGCAGTGAACTCCTCCGACAGTCTGGTCAGCCCCAGCATTTT.